The entry that follows covers one T cell receptor beta chain sequence. This record comes from a study of shared clonotypes between healthy human individuals. Using immunoSEQ multiplex PCR, the repertoire was profiled, and TCRdb retains in-frame clones only, with some absent. The sample holds more than 2 million clones, under 97% seen once. CDR1 is SGHNT, CDR2 YYREEE, per germline (reference sequence). Trimming took off 6 bases at V and 0 bases at J, with 17 bases between the two ends. The CDR3 totals 16 residues. This TCR was sampled from a man between 18 and 35 years old in good health. The chain links TRBV5-4 to TRBJ2-3; D may be TRBD1 (5 bases). The sequenced sample consisted of naive CD4+ T cells sorted from blood. This sample's subset: CD45RA+ positively selected. CDR3 protein: CASTPSRALSTDTQYF. CDR3 in DNA: TGTGCCAGCACCCCGAGCAGGGCCCTAAGCACAGATACGCAGTATTTT.